This section outlines one T cell receptor (beta chain) sequence together with its context. Its antigen remains unidentified. No infections or other immune events were documented during collection. The sample is drawn from a study of identifying expanded T cells in peripheral blood. Study outcomes and limitations: Two-week clone count variance significantly increased as total template count grew.

The CDR3 extends over 16 amino acids. V gave up 4 bases and J gave up 1 base, with 11 bases separating them. The V gene's germline CDR1 is LNHDA and CDR2 SQIVND (reference sequence). TCRdb keeps only in-frame clones here, not all; method: immunoSEQ multiplex PCR. Among under 120,000 clones listed, approximately 90% were seen once. This chain links TRBV19 with TRBJ1-6, with TRBD1 as a possible D gene (6 bases). What was sequenced was blood. This receptor was obtained from a person between 18 and 75 years old in good health. For the CDR3, the DNA is TGTGCCAGTAGTAAGGACAGCAGATCCTATAATTCACCCCTCCACTTT. This gives the protein CASSKDSRSYNSPLHF.